This T cell receptor (beta chain) was identified in a study of blood T cell repertoires in COVID-19. Profiled with immunoSEQ multiplex PCR; TCRdb holds only in-frame clones, not every one. The data contain under 250,000 clones, 80% to 85% of them seen just once; the ten biggest clones take up 4.4%. CDR1 and CDR2 from the germline V gene are SGHVS and FNYEAQ. The CDR3 extends over 15 amino acids. Trimming removed 5 bases at V and 4 bases at J, with 14 bases between. J is TRBJ2-2 and V is TRBV7-6; D not certain. Material for sequencing was peripheral blood. This clonotype originated in a man between 45 and 60 years old with active or convalescent COVID-19. As DNA, the CDR3 is TGTGCCAGCAGCCCCCAAAATTTCGGCACCGGGGAGCTGTTTTTT. Amino acid sequence: CASSPQNFGTGELFF.